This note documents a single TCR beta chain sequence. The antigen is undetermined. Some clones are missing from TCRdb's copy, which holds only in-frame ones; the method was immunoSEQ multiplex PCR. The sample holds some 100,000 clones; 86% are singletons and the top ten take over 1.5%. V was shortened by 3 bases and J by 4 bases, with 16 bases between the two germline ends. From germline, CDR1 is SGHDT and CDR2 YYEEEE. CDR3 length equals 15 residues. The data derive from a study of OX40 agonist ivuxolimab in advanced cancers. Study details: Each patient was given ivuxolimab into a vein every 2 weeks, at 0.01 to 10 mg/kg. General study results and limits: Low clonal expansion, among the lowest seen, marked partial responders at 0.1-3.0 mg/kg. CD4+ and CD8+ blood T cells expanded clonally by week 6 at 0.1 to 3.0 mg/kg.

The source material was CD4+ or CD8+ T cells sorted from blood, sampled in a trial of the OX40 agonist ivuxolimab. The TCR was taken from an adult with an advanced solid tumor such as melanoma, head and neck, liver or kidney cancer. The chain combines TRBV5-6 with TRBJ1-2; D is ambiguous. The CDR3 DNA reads TGTGCCAGCAGCTGGTCCCCCGACTTGGGCTATGGCTACACCTTC. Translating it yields CASSWSPDLGYGYTF.